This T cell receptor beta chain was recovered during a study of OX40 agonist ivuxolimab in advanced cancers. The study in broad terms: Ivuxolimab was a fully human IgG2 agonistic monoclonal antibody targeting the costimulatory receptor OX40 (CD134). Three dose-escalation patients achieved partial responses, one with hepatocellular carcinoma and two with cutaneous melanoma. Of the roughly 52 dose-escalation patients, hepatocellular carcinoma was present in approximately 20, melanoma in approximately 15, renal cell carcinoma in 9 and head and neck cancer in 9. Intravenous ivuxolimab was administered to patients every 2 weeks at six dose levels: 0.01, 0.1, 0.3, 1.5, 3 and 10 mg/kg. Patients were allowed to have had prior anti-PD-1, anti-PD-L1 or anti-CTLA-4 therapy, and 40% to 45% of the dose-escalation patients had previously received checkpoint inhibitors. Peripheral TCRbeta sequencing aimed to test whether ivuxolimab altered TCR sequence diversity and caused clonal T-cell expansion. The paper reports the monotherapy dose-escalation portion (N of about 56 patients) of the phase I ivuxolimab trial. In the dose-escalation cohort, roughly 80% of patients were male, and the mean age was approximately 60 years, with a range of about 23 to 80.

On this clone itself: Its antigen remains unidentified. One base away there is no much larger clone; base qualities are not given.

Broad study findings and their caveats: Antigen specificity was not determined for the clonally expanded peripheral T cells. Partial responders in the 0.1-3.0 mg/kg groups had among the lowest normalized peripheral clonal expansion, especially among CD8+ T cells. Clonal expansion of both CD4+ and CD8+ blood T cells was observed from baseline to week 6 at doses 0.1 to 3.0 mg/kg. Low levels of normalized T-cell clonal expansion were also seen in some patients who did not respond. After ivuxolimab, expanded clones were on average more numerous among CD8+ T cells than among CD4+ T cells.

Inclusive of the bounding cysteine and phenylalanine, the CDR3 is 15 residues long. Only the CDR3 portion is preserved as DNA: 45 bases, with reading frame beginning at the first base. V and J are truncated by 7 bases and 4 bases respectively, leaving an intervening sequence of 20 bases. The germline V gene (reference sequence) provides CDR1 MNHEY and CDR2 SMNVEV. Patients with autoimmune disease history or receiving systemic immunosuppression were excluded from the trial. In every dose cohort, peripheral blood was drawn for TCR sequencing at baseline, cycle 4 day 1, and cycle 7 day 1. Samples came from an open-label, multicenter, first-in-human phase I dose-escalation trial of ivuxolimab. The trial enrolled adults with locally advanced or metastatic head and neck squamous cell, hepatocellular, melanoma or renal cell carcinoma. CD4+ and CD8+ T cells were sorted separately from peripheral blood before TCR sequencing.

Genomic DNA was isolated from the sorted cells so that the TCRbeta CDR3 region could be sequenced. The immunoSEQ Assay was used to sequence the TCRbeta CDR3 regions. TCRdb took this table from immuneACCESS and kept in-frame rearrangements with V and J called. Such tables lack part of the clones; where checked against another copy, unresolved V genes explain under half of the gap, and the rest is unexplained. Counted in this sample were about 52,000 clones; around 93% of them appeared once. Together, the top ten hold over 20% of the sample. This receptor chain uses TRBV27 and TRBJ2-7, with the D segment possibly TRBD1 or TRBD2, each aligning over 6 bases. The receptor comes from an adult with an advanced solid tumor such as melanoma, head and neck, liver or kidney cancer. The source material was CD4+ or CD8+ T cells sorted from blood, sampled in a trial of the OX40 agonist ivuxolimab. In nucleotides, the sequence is TGTGCCAGCAAGGTGTGGGCAGGGGACTCGTACGAGCAGTACTTC. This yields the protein CASKVWAGDSYEQYF.